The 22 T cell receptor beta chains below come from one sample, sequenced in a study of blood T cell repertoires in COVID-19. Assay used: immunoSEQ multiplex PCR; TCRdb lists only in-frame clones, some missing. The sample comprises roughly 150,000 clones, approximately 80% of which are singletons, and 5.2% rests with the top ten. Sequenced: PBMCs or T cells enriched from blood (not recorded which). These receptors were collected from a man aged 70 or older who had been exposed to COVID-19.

This CDR3 is CATSPSNWAGVKNEQYF. The CDR3, as DNA: TGTGCCACCAGCCCATCCAACTGGGCAGGGGTCAAAAACGAGCAGTACTTC. The chain combines TRBV15 with TRBJ2-7; D is perhaps TRBD1 (6 bases). The CDR3 contains 17 residues. Per the germline V gene, CDR1 is LNHNV and CDR2 is YYDKDF (reference sequence). V was shortened by 5 bases and J by 5 bases, with 25 bases between the two germline ends. Full variable domain (remainder filled in from reference TRBV15 and TRBJ2-7): DAMVIQNPRYQVTQFGKPVTLSCSQTLNHNVMYWYQQKSSQAPKLLFHYYDKDFNNEADTPDNFQSRRPNTSFCFLDIRSPGLGDTAMYLCATSPSNWAGVKNEQYFGPGTRLTVT.

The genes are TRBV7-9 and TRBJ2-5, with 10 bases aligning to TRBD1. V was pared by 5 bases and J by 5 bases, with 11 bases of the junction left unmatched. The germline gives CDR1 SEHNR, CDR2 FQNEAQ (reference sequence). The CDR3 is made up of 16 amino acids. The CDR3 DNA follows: TGTGCCAGCAGCCGCCCCGGACAGGGGGAAGGGGAGACCCAGTACTTC. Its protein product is CASSRPGQGEGETQYF.

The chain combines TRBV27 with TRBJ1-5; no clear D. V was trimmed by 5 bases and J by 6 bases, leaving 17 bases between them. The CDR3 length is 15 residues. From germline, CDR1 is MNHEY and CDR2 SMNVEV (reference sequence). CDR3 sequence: CASSPTEPSIQPQHF. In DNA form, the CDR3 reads TGTGCCAGCAGTCCTACAGAACCCTCAATTCAGCCCCAGCATTTT.

CDR3 sequence: CASSRTGTGVGTQYF. The DNA for the CDR3 is TGTGCCAGCAGTCGGACAGGGACTGGGGTAGGGACCCAGTACTTC. The chain is built from TRBV28 and TRBJ2-5; 8 nucleotides agree with TRBD1. Germline V gives CDR1 MDHEN, CDR2 SYDVKM. Trimming removed 5 bases from V and 7 bases from J; junction bases left unmatched: 12. The CDR3 runs to 15 residues. Filled out from reference TRBV28 and TRBJ2-5, the complete variable domain reads DVKVTQSSRYLVKRTGEKVFLECVQDMDHENMFWYRQDPGLGLRLIYFSYDVKMKEKGDIPEGYSVSREKKERFSLILESASTNQTSMYLCASSRTGTGVGTQYFGPGTRLLVL.

DNA for the CDR3: TGTGCCAGCAGCATAAGTGCAGCGGGACAGAACACCGGGGAGCTGTTTTTT. Translated, it gives CASSISAAGQNTGELFF. The V gene is TRBV27, the J gene TRBJ2-2, with D perhaps TRBD2 (7 bases). V gave up 6 bases and J gave up 1 base, with 18 bases separating them. Per the germline V gene, CDR1 is MNHEY and CDR2 is SMNVEV (reference sequence). There are 17 residues in the CDR3.

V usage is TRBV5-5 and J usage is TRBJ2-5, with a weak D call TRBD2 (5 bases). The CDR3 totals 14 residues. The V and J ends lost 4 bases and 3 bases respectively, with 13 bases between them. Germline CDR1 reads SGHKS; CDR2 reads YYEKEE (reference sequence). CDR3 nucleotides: TGTGCCAGCAGCCCCCGGGATATTAAAGAGACCCAGTACTTC. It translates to CASSPRDIKETQYF.

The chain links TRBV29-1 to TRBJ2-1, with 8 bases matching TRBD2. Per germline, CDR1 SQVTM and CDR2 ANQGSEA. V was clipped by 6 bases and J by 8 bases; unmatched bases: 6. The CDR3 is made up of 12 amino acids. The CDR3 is CSVDGAGDEQFF. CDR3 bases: TGCAGCGTCGACGGAGCGGGAGATGAGCAGTTCTTC.

CDR3 sequence (DNA): TGTGCCAGCAGCTGGGACCTCAGGGGGCGCAGTGTCTATGGCTACACCTTC. This codes for CASSWDLRGRSVYGYTF. The V and J genes are TRBV28 and TRBJ1-2; 8 bases align to TRBD1. In germline, CDR1 is MDHEN, CDR2 SYDVKM. Trimming took 6 bases from V and 4 from J; bases not matched to a gene: 16. The CDR3 has 17 residues.

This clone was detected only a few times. The CDR3, as DNA: TGTGCCAGCAGCAAGTGGCAATTCATCACAGATACGCAGTATTTT. It translates to CASSKWQFITDTQYF. The chain recombines TRBV21-1 with TRBJ2-3; no DNA check was done on the table's D call, TRBD1. TRBV21-1 is an annotated pseudogene. This CDR3 spans 15 amino acids.

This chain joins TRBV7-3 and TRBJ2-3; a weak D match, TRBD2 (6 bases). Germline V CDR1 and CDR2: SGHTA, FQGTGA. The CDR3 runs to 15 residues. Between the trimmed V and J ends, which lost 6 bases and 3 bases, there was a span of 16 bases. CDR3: CASSAGGERTDTQYF. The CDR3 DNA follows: TGTGCCAGCAGTGCGGGCGGGGAGAGGACAGATACGCAGTATTTT. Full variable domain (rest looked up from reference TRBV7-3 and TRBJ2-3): GAGVSQTPSNKVTEKGKYVELRCDPISGHTALYWYRQSLGQGPEFLIYFQGTGAADDSGLPNDRFFAVRPEGSVSTLKIQRTERGDSAVYLCASSAGGERTDTQYFGPGTRLTVL.

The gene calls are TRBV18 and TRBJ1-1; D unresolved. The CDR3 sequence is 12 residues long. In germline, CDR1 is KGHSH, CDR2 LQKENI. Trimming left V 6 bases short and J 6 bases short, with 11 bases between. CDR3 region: CASSRGYAEAFF. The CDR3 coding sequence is TGTGCCAGCTCCCGGGGATACGCTGAAGCTTTCTTT.

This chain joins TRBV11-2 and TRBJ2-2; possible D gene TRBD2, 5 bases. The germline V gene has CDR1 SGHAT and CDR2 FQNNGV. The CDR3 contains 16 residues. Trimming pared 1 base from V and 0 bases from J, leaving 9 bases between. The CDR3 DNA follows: TGTGCCAGCAGCTTAGTAGCGACTACGAACACCGGGGAGCTGTTTTTT. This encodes CASSLVATTNTGELFF.

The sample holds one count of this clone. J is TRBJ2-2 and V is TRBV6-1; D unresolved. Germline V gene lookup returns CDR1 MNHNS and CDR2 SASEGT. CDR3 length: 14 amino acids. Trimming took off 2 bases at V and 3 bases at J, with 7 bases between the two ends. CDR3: CASSETRDTGELFF. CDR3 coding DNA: TGTGCCAGCAGTGAAACCCGGGACACCGGGGAGCTGTTTTTT.

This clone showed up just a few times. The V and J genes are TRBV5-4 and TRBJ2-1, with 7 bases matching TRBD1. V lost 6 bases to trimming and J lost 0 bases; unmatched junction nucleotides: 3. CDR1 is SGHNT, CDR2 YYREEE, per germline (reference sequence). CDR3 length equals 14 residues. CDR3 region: CASTGQDSYNEQFF. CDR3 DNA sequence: TGTGCCAGCACCGGACAGGACTCCTACAATGAGCAGTTCTTC.

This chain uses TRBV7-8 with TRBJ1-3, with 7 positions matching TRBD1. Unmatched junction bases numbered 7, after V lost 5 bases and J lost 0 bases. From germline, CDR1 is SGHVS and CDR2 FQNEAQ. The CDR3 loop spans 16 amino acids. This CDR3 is CASSPDRFPSGNTIYF. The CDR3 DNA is TGTGCCAGCAGCCCGGACAGGTTCCCCTCTGGAAACACCATATATTTT.

The CDR3 bases are TGTGCCAGCAGTGAATCCGAGCGGTTCACAGATACGCAGTATTTT. Amino acids: CASSESERFTDTQYF. The chain couples TRBV25-1 to TRBJ2-3; D may be TRBD2 (5 bases). The CDR3 loop spans 15 amino acids. V was clipped by 1 base and J by 2 bases, with 10 bases between them. The germline V gene has CDR1 MGHDK and CDR2 SYGVNS. Variable domain in full (rest from reference TRBV25-1 and TRBJ2-3): EADIYQTPRYLVIGTGKKITLECSQTMGHDKMYWYQQDPGMELHLIHYSYGVNSTEKGDLSSESTVSRIRTEHFPLTLESARPSHTSQYLCASSESERFTDTQYFGPGTRLTVL.

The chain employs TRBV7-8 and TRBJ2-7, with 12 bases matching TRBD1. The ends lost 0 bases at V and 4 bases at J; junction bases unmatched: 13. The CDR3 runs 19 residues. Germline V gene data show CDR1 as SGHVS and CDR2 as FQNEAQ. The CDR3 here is CASSLASGQGALGRYEQYF. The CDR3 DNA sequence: TGTGCCAGCAGCTTAGCGTCGGGACAGGGGGCTTTGGGGCGGTACGAGCAGTACTTC.

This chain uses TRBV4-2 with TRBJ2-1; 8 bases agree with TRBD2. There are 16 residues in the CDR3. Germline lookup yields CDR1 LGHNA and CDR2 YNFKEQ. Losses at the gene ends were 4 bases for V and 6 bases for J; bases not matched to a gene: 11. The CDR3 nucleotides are TGTGCCAGCAGCCTAGTCCCAACGGGGGGGGGCAATGAGCAGTTCTTC. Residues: CASSLVPTGGGNEQFF.

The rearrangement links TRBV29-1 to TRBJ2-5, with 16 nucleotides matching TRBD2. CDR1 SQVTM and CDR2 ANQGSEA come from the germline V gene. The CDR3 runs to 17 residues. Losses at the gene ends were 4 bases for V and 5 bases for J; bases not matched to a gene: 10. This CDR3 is CSVGGTSGRGPRETQYF. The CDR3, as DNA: TGCAGCGTTGGCGGGACTAGCGGGAGGGGACCCCGGGAGACCCAGTACTTC.

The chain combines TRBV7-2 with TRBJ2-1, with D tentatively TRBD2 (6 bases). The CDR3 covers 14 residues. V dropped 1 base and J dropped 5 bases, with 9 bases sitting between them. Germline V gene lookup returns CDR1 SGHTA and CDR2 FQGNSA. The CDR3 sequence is CASSLVAGNNEQFF. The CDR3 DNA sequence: TGTGCCAGCAGCTTAGTGGCGGGGAACAATGAGCAGTTCTTC.

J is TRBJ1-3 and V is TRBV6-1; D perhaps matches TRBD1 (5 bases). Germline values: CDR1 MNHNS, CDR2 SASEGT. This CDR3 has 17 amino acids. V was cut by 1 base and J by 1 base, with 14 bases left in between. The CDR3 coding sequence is TGTGCCAGCAGTGAAGGTCCCAGGGTAGGGTCTGGAAACACCATATATTTT. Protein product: CASSEGPRVGSGNTIYF.

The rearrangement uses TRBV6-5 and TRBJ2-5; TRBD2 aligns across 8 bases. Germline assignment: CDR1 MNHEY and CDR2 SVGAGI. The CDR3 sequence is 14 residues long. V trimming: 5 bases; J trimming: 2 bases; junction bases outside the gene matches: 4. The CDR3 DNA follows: TGTGCCAGCAGTAGCGGGGGACCACAAGAGACCCAGTACTTC. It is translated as CASSSGGPQETQYF.